This record concerns one T cell receptor beta chain sequence. The antigen it binds to is not known. No much larger clone is present one base from it, and per-base qualities are unavailable. This sample is drawn from a study of beta chain features in type 1 diabetes listed by TCRdb under 2018. With regard to the full study: Mean age, gender distribution, total cell number and subset yield did not differ between patients and healthy donors. Across all samples, around 99 million sorted cells were examined, and cell number per subset correlated strongly with RNA yield. The study compared TCRB repertoires of sorted circulating CD4+ T cell subsets between recently diagnosed type 1 diabetes patients and matched healthy donors. Regulatory and stem cell-like memory subsets were isolated from only 8 patients and about eight healthy donors, whereas naive and central memory subsets came from all 28 donors.

Each donor gave one peripheral blood draw, approximately 100 mL on average, collected into heparinised tubes. A BD FACSAria II and a panel including CD45RO, CCR7, CD25, CD127, CD95 and CD27 were used to sort naive, central memory, regulatory and stem cell-like memory CD4+ T cells. A purity above 95% was achieved for all sorted populations. Right away, PBMCs were isolated by Lymphoprep density gradient centrifugation and were stained directly, with no culture step. Samples were stained and sorted in pairs, with one healthy donor and one patient per experiment, so that batch effects were minimized. The entire isolated RNA was reverse transcribed using the High Capacity cDNA Reverse Transcription Kit, and thus expressed TCRB transcripts were sequenced. Deep immunoSEQ sequencing was performed on naive, central memory and regulatory T cell samples, with an average of roughly 3.6 million total reads per sample. Sorted cells were lysed in RLT buffer and RNA was extracted with DNase-treated RNeasy Micro or Mini kits, depending on cell number. Each cell subset was processed separately to prevent cross-contamination, with patient and healthy donor samples processed together. The immunoSEQ multiplex PCR was used to amplify TCRB sequences from cDNA, yielding 87-bp fragments that span the CDR3 region. Sequencing of the amplicons was performed on the Illumina HiSeq platform. Under the source paper's analysis protocol: PCR bias was corrected computationally using synthetic template baselines, and reads within Hamming distance 2 were collapsed, with unmergeable singletons discarded. Reads were aligned against IMGT so that V, D and J genes, CDR3 length and insertions or deletions at six rearrangement sites could be assigned. Clonotype counts were normalized to sorted cell number within each subset before computing true diversity and Gini coefficients with the tcR R package. Repertoire sharing was quantified using the overlap coefficient calculated on TCRB nucleotide sequences. As a proxy for the pre-selection repertoire, out-of-frame TCRB sequences from naive cells were analyzed. What TCRdb holds here is the immuneACCESS table cut down to in-frame rearrangements. Part of the clones is not present; checked against another copy, under half of the missing clones reflect an unresolved V gene, and the others are unexplained. The V and J calls and the clone size are those of that table, but D and trimming were determined from the DNA. The sample contains approximately 340,000 clones, about 14% of them found a single time. Approximately 0.02% of the sample is taken by the ten largest.

Trimming accounts for 5 bases at V and 6 bases at J, while the number of junction bases matched to no gene is 9. CDR1 and CDR2 were assigned from the germline V gene as SGHAT and FQNNGV. The CDR3 contains 15 residues, cysteine and phenylalanine counted. The sequence is cut down to CDR3 DNA, 45 bases in frame from base 1. Study-level results and caveats: PCR may preferentially amplify shorter templates, but because patient and control samples were amplified and corrected together, any resulting skew would affect both groups equally. Because cDNA was sequenced instead of genomic DNA, activated cells with high expression could be over-represented, although the groups did not differ in activation or CD3 levels. In all four CD4+ subsets, TCRB CDR3 length was moderately but significantly shorter in type 1 diabetes patients. HLA sub-analyses involved small numbers of individuals, so any influence of HLA type on TCRB rearrangement remained unresolved. At VDJ recombination sites, type 1 diabetes patients had fewer insertions and more deleted nucleotides, which implies abnormalities in thymic rearrangement. Naive, central memory and regulatory TCRB repertoires appeared to be more alike among patients than among healthy donors.

This sequence was found in a woman aged 18-29 years in good health. Here the chain combines TRBV11-2 and TRBJ2-3, with 9 junctional bases fitting TRBD2. The sequencing sample was made of naive CD4+ T cells from blood. Read against the paper, the sample's cell subset or site label means: true naive CD4+ T cells. The CDR3 here reads CASSPLSGSWDTQYF. The nucleotides read TGTGCCAGCAGCCCCCTTAGCGGGAGTTGGGATACGCAGTATTTT. When the CDR3 is completed using the reference TRBV11-2 and TRBJ2-3 genes on either side, the full variable domain is EAGVAQSPRYKIIEKRQSVAFWCNPISGHATLYWYQQILGQGPKLLIQFQNNGVVDDSQLPKDRFSAERLKGVDSTLKIQPAKLEDSAVYLCASSPLSGSWDTQYFGPGTRLTVL.